This T cell receptor beta chain was retrieved from a study of cytomegalovirus exposure and HLA in healthy donors. Findings and limits, study-wide: The authors later found HLA-associated TCR beta chains more clonally expanded than equally common others.

A multiplex PCR was run with 60 Vbeta primers and 13 Jbeta primers. Assay: immunoSEQ multiplex PCR; the TCRdb copy retains only in-frame clones and omits some. Here the sample spans 200,000 or so clones, 82% being singletons. The germline CDR1 and CDR2 sequences are GTSNPN and SVGIG (reference sequence). V was shortened by 4 bases and J by 6 bases, with 13 bases between the two germline ends. CDR3 length: 12 residues. Concerning this clone itself: No antigen is known for it.

Sequencing used PBMCs. The clonotype originates from a woman aged 18 to 35 in good health and CMV-seronegative. The rearrangement joins TRBV30 to TRBJ2-7, with TRBD2 as a possible D gene (5 bases). CDR3 amino acids: CAWNFGVGEQYF. CDR3 in DNA: TGTGCCTGGAACTTCGGGGTTGGCGAGCAGTACTTC.